One and the same sample provided the 8 T cell receptor beta chains below, sequenced in a study of OX40 agonist ivuxolimab in advanced cancers. The repertoire was sequenced with immunoSEQ multiplex PCR; TCRdb's copy has only in-frame clones and lacks some. The sample shows around 76,000 clones, 85% of them seen only once. This material consisted of CD4+ or CD8+ T cells sorted from blood, taken in a trial of the OX40 agonist ivuxolimab. The receptors derive from an adult with an advanced solid tumor such as melanoma, head and neck, liver or kidney cancer.

The chain employs TRBV18 and TRBJ2-3; D is unresolved. Trimming shortened V by 0 bases and J by 3 bases, and 16 bases separated the two germline ends. This CDR3 spans 17 amino acids. Germline values: CDR1 KGHSH, CDR2 LQKENI. CDR3 sequence: CASSPPIIDLRTDTQYF. For the CDR3, the DNA is TGTGCCAGCTCACCACCGATTATCGACCTCCGGACAGATACGCAGTATTTT.

This clone was seen just once. V gene TRBV6-4 combines with J gene TRBJ2-5, with a tentative D call TRBD2 (5 bases). Germline V gene data show CDR1 as MRHNA and CDR2 as SNTAGT. The CDR3 has 15 residues. Trimming stripped 4 bases from V and 5 bases from J, with 17 bases between. CDR3 in DNA: TGTGCCAGCAGTGTAGGCCCCCTAGCTGGGGAGACCCAGTACTTC. Protein: CASSVGPLAGETQYF.

This chain uses TRBV4-3 with TRBJ2-1; D is unclear. The CDR3 has 15 residues. Trimming removed 0 bases at V and 2 bases at J, with 8 bases between. The germline V gene encodes CDR1 LGHNA and CDR2 YSLEER. CDR3 nucleotide sequence: TGCGCCAGCAGCCAAGAGACGTCACCCTACAATGAGCAGTTCTTC. This codes for CASSQETSPYNEQFF.

The V call is TRBV29-1, the J call TRBJ2-2; 8 nucleotides match TRBD1. The CDR3 length is 14 residues. The V and J ends lost 5 bases and 1 base, in that order; junction bases with no gene match: 3. Per the germline V gene, CDR1 is SQVTM and CDR2 is ANQGSEA. The CDR3, as DNA: TGCAGCGTTTTGGGGACAGGGAACACCGGGGAGCTGTTTTTT. Translation gives CSVLGTGNTGELFF.

The V and J genes are TRBV27 and TRBJ2-3; TRBD2 matches 7 bases. V lost 2 bases, J lost 6 bases, and 11 bases stayed unmatched. The CDR3 contains 16 residues. Germline V gene sequence: CDR1 MNHEY, CDR2 SMNVEV (reference sequence). The CDR3 bases are TGTGCCAGCAGTTTAGCCCTTGTGGGAGGGCCGGATACGCAGTATTTT. Amino acid sequence: CASSLALVGGPDTQYF.

This clone occurred a few times. The chain recombines TRBV25-1 with TRBJ1-6; D unclear. This CDR3 has 13 amino acids. Germline CDR1 is MGHDK and CDR2 is SYGVNS. Trimming shortened V by 7 bases and J by 4 bases, and 8 bases separated the two germline ends. The CDR3 coding sequence is TGTGCCAGCACACTAGATTATAATTCACCCCTCCACTTT. Its translation: CASTLDYNSPLHF.

The chain recombines TRBV13 with TRBJ1-3, with D hard to call. The V gene lost 6 bases and the J gene lost 8 bases, with 20 bases spanning the gap. The CDR3 has 15 residues. CDR1 PRHDT and CDR2 FYEKMQ come from the germline V gene (reference sequence). The CDR3 DNA reads TGTGCCAGCAGAACCTCCGGGTCCCCGGAGGACACCATATATTTT. Translation: CASRTSGSPEDTIYF.

This clone was detected a few times. V gene TRBV2 combines with J gene TRBJ2-1; D assignment may be TRBD1 or TRBD2 (7 bases each). The CDR3 extends over 15 amino acids. V dropped 6 bases and J dropped 7 bases, with 19 bases sitting between them. CDR1 and CDR2 (germline): SNHLY, FYNNEI. DNA of the CDR3: TGTGCCAGCAGACCGTCTTCAGGGGGGGTAAATGAGCAGTTCTTC. Protein product: CASRPSSGGVNEQFF. The full variable domain, its missing parts supplied by reference TRBV2 and TRBJ2-1, is EPEVTQTPSHQVTQMGQEVILRCVPISNHLYFYWYRQILGQKVEFLVSFYNNEISEKSEIFDDQFSVERPDGSNFTLKIRSTKLEDSAMYFCASRPSSGGVNEQFFGPGTRLTVL.